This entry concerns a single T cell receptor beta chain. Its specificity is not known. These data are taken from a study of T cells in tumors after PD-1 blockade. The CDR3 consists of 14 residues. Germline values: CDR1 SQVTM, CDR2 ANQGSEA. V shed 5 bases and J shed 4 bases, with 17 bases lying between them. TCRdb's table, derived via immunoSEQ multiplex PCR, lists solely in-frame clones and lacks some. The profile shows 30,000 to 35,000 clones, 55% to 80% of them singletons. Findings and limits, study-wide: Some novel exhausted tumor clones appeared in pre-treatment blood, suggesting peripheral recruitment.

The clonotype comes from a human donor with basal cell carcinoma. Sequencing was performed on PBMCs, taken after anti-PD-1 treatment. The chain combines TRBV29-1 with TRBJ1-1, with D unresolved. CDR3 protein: CSVLTGSLSTEAFF. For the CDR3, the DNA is TGCAGCGTTCTTACCGGGAGCCTTAGCACTGAAGCTTTCTTT.